The entry below describes one TCR beta chain. The data originate from a study of T cell changes during pregnancy in multiple sclerosis. V was trimmed by 6 bases and J by 2 bases, leaving 10 bases between them. The CDR3 length is 13 residues. CDR1 LNHDA and CDR2 SQIVND come from the germline V gene (reference sequence). TCRdb's table, derived via immunoSEQ multiplex PCR, lists solely in-frame clones and lacks some. The table has over 30,000 clones, approximately 90% seen once. Sequenced here: CD8+ T cells from peripheral blood mononuclear cells, sampled in the third trimester of pregnancy. The sequence came from a female donor with multiple sclerosis, enrolled in a pregnancy study. The rearrangement uses TRBV19 and TRBJ1-1, with a tentative D call TRBD1 (6 bases). The DNA of the CDR3 is TGTGCCAGTAGCAGGGGTACAAACACTGAAGCTTTCTTT. Residues: CASSRGTNTEAFF.